Presented here are 19 T cell receptor beta chains from one specimen sequenced in a study of cytotoxic CD8 clonotypes in ibrutinib-treated CLL. Profiled with immunoSEQ multiplex PCR; TCRdb holds only in-frame clones, not every one. The sample lists nearly 85,000 clones, 70% to 80% occurring once. Here the sequenced sample was PBMCs, taken after 12 months of ibrutinib treatment. These receptors were taken from a human donor with chronic lymphocytic leukemia.

The chain joins TRBV5-1 to TRBJ2-3; TRBD2 might be the D (5 bases). Trimming left V 1 base short and J 4 bases short, with 10 bases between. The CDR3 has 14 residues. The germline CDR1 and CDR2 sequences are SGHRS and YFSETQ. In DNA, the CDR3 is TGCGCCAGCAGCTTGCGGCTAGCCCCAGATACGCAGTATTTT. Protein: CASSLRLAPDTQYF. Supplemented by reference TRBV5-1 and TRBJ2-3, the full variable domain reads KAGVTQTPRYLIKTRGQQVTLSCSPISGHRSVSWYQQTPGQGLQFLFEYFSETQRNKGNFPGRFSGRQFSNSRSEMNVSTLELGDSALYLCASSLRLAPDTQYFGPGTRLTVL.

The chain employs TRBV30 and TRBJ2-4; TRBD2 agrees at 12 bases. After removal of 5 bases from V and 1 base from J, the junction contained 15 bases not matched to a gene. The length of the CDR3 is 19 residues. Germline V lookup: CDR1 GTSNPN, CDR2 SVGIG (reference sequence). The CDR3 bases are TGTGCCTGGGGAACCGAGAGGACTAGCGGGGCGGGGGCCAAAAACATTCAGTACTTC. Translated: CAWGTERTSGAGAKNIQYF.

This clone turned up a few times. V and J are TRBV6-1 and TRBJ1-3, with TRBD1 matching over 8 bases. The CDR3 length is 13 residues. The germline V gene encodes CDR1 MNHNS and CDR2 SASEGT. V lost 2 bases to trimming and J lost 13 bases; unmatched junction nucleotides: 7. For the CDR3, the DNA is TGTGCCAGCAGTGAACTGGGACAGGAGATTATATATTTT. Amino acid sequence: CASSELGQEIIYF.

V and J are TRBV28 and TRBJ2-1; 8 positions match TRBD1. The CDR3 has 13 amino acids. Per the germline V gene, CDR1 is MDHEN and CDR2 is SYDVKM. V was clipped by 10 bases and J by 4 bases; unmatched bases: 6. Here the CDR3 reads CAIQGAQYNEQFF. The CDR3 bases are TGTGCCATCCAGGGGGCGCAATACAATGAGCAGTTCTTC.

In DNA, the CDR3 is TGTGCCAGCAGAGCACAGGGCCTTCAGTATGGCTACACCTTC. This gives the protein CASRAQGLQYGYTF. The V call is TRBV28, the J call TRBJ1-2, with a possible D match to TRBD1 (6 bases). V lost 6 bases, J lost 5 bases, and 16 bases lay in between. The CDR3 runs 14 residues. Germline CDR1 and CDR2: MDHEN and SYDVKM.

Turning to this clone: Other DNA variants within this sample encode the same CDR3. The rearrangement links TRBV5-1 to TRBJ2-5; TRBD2 matches 11 bases. The ends lost 4 bases at V and 2 bases at J; junction bases unmatched: 4. The CDR3 is made up of 15 amino acids. Looked up from germline, CDR1 is SGHRS and CDR2 is YFSETQ. This CDR3 reads CASSPLAGGQETQYF. For the CDR3, the DNA is TGCGCCAGCAGCCCGTTAGCGGGGGGGCAAGAGACCCAGTACTTC.

The chain has TRBV6-5 and TRBJ1-2; 8 bases fit TRBD1. This CDR3 region has 16 residues. Germline V CDR1 and CDR2: MNHEY, SVGAGI. With 2 bases clipped from V and 8 bases from J, the junction kept 13 bases outside the gene matches. This chain's CDR3 is CASSYTPDRASVGYTF. In DNA, the CDR3 is TGTGCCAGCAGTTACACCCCGGACAGGGCTAGTGTGGGCTACACCTTC.

V gene TRBV7-2 combines with J gene TRBJ1-6; no firm D call. Germline V lookup: CDR1 SGHTA, CDR2 FQGNSA. The CDR3 is 14 residues long. The V end lost 0 bases, the J end lost 10 bases, and 10 bases lay between the germline ends. CDR3 sequence reads: CASSLALFGSPLHF. CDR3 sequence (DNA): TGTGCCAGCAGCTTAGCGCTCTTTGGGTCACCCCTCCACTTT.

The chain is built from TRBV30 and TRBJ1-2; D not certain. V lost 4 bases and J 9 bases, leaving 15 bases between the germline ends. The CDR3 sequence is 12 residues long. Germline V gene data show CDR1 as GTSNPN and CDR2 as SVGIG (reference sequence). CDR3 residues: CAWNSGSMSYTF. As DNA, the CDR3 is TGTGCCTGGAACTCCGGGAGTATGAGCTACACCTTC.

V and J are TRBV30 and TRBJ2-3; no clear D. The V end lost 1 base, the J end lost 0 bases, and 5 bases lay between the germline ends. This CDR3 has 13 residues. Germline lookup yields CDR1 GTSNPN and CDR2 SVGIG (reference sequence). The CDR3 nucleotides read TGTGCCTGGAGTGGCTCCAGCACAGATACGCAGTATTTT. It is translated as CAWSGSSTDTQYF.

The CDR3 spells CAWSWGANTGELFF. The DNA for the CDR3 is TGTGCCTGGAGTTGGGGAGCAAACACCGGGGAGCTGTTTTTT. The chain carries TRBV30 and TRBJ2-2; possibly TRBD2 for D (5 bases). Per germline, CDR1 GTSNPN and CDR2 SVGIG (reference sequence). The CDR3 sequence is 14 residues long. The germline V and J ends were trimmed by 2 bases and 2 bases, with 9 bases remaining between them.

The chain is built from TRBV7-7 and TRBJ2-5, with 8 bases fitting TRBD1. This CDR3 is 14 amino acids long. V was pared by 5 bases and J by 7 bases, with 9 bases of the junction left unmatched. Germline V gene lookup returns CDR1 SSHAT and CDR2 FNYEAQ (reference sequence). The CDR3 nucleotides are TGTGCCAGCAGCCCTCGGACAGGGAGCGGGACCCAGTACTTC. This gives the protein CASSPRTGSGTQYF.

This rearrangement joins TRBV11-2 to TRBJ1-5; D remains unclear. This CDR3 spans 13 amino acids. Germline V CDR1 and CDR2: SGHAT, FQNNGV. The ends were cut back, 1 base at V and 4 bases at J, with 5 bases in the middle. The CDR3: CASSLALNQPQHF. The CDR3 DNA sequence: TGTGCCAGCAGCTTAGCCCTAAATCAGCCCCAGCATTTT.

This rearrangement joins TRBV7-3 to TRBJ2-7; tentatively, D is TRBD1 (5 bases). There are 17 residues in the CDR3. Trimming cost V 5 bases and J 2 bases, with 22 bases left between them. Germline loops: CDR1 SGHTA, CDR2 FQGTGA. The CDR3: CASSRGAILGSTYEQYF. As DNA, the CDR3 is TGTGCCAGCAGCCGTGGGGCCATTCTGGGCAGCACCTACGAGCAGTACTTC.

This chain joins TRBV10-3 and TRBJ2-1; TRBD2 matches 13 bases. Per the germline V gene, CDR1 is ENHRY and CDR2 is SYGVKD. The CDR3 runs 15 residues. With V trimmed by 4 bases and J by 5 bases, 2 bases remained unmatched. CDR3 in amino acids: CAISVGTSGNNEQFF. CDR3 nucleotides: TGTGCCATCAGTGTGGGGACTAGCGGGAACAATGAGCAGTTCTTC.

The rearrangement uses TRBV28 and TRBJ1-2, with no clear D. V was trimmed by 3 bases and J by 7 bases, leaving 15 bases between them. Germline assignment: CDR1 MDHEN and CDR2 SYDVKM. This CDR3 has 14 residues. The CDR3 here is CASSFRPGVGGYTF. The CDR3 nucleotides are TGTGCCAGCAGTTTCCGACCAGGTGTGGGTGGCTACACCTTC.

Written as DNA, the CDR3 is TGTGCCAGCAGCGCCCCCTCGGGGATTGAAAAACTGTTTTTT. Its translation is CASSAPSGIEKLFF. This chain uses TRBV7-9 with TRBJ1-4; D unresolved. There are 14 residues in the CDR3. The germline gives CDR1 SEHNR, CDR2 FQNEAQ (reference sequence). Trimming cost V 5 bases and J 7 bases, with 14 bases left between them.

DNA of the CDR3: TGTGCCAGCAGCCAAGGCGGCGTCGGGCAGTCGGGAAACACCATATATTTT. Its protein is CASSQGGVGQSGNTIYF. This sequence joins TRBV4-2 and TRBJ1-3; D gene unclear. V gave up 1 base and J gave up 4 bases, with 17 bases separating them. CDR1 is LGHNA and CDR2 is YNFKEQ in the germline V gene. The CDR3 runs to 17 residues.

The chain recombines TRBV18 with TRBJ1-3; 10 nucleotides match TRBD1. Trimming at V came to 3 bases and at J to 0 bases, leaving 2 bases not matched to a gene. Germline V lookup: CDR1 KGHSH, CDR2 LQKENI. This CDR3 region has 16 residues. This CDR3 reads CASSPDRGFSGNTIYF. As DNA, the CDR3 is TGTGCCAGCTCACCGGACAGGGGGTTCTCTGGAAACACCATATATTTT.